One and the same sample provided the 26 T cell receptor beta chains below, sequenced in a study of blood T cell repertoires in COVID-19. Profiling relied on immunoSEQ multiplex PCR, and the TCRdb table lists in-frame clones only, not all of them. Found here are around 250,000 clones, 84% of them singletons; the top ten hold less than 2%. Sample: peripheral blood. The receptors here all came from a woman aged 40 to 50 who had recovered from COVID-19.

J is TRBJ1-5 and V is TRBV6-5, with D perhaps matching TRBD1 (6 bases). CDR3 length equals 15 residues. The V gene lost 2 bases and the J gene lost 0 bases, with 8 bases spanning the gap. Germline CDR1 and CDR2: MNHEY and SVGAGI. The CDR3 DNA sequence: TGTGCCAGCAGTTACCACAGGGATAGCAATCAGCCCCAGCATTTT. This encodes CASSYHRDSNQPQHF.

Remarks on this clone: Sequence at one end of the junction differs from germline and may be a read error. CDR3 sequence reads: CASSEVGGETEAFF. CDR3 sequence (DNA): TGTGCCAGCAGCGAAGTTGGAGGGGAAACTGAAGCTTTCTTT. This chain uses TRBV6-1 with TRBJ1-1; the D gene is possibly TRBD1 (5 bases). The CDR3 loop spans 14 amino acids. Germline V gene lookup returns CDR1 MNHNS and CDR2 SASEGT.

The CDR3 reads CASSGQGFLGYTF. The CDR3 DNA sequence: TGTGCCAGCAGTGGACAGGGCTTTCTAGGCTACACCTTC. The chain carries TRBV2 and TRBJ1-2, with TRBD1 matching over 7 bases. CDR3 length: 13 residues. The germline CDR1 and CDR2 sequences are SNHLY and FYNNEI. V shed 4 bases and J 8 bases; nucleotides not matched to a gene: 7.

This clone was picked up one time. The chain employs TRBV6-6 and TRBJ1-2; 9 bases map to TRBD1. Trimming cost V 0 bases and J 6 bases; bases outside gene matches: 2. This CDR3 has 14 residues. Looked up from germline, CDR1 is MNHNY and CDR2 is SVGAGI (reference sequence). The CDR3: CASSYSTGGDGYTF. CDR3 bases: TGTGCCAGCAGTTACTCGACAGGGGGAGATGGCTACACCTTC.

For the CDR3, the DNA is TGTGCCAGCAGTTATTTCGGAGGTTTGGATAATTCACCCCTCCACTTT. Residues: CASSYFGGLDNSPLHF. V usage is TRBV6-5 and J usage is TRBJ1-6; D unclear. CDR1 is MNHEY and CDR2 is SVGAGI in the germline V gene. This CDR3 has 16 residues. With 3 bases removed from V and 5 bases from J, the gap between germline ends came to 14 bases.

The chain links TRBV10-2 to TRBJ1-5; D is possibly TRBD1 (5 bases). CDR3 length: 13 residues. The germline V and J ends were trimmed by 3 bases and 6 bases, with 9 bases remaining between them. Germline V gives CDR1 WSHSY, CDR2 SAAADI. The CDR3 region is CASSDGGGQPQHF. In DNA, the CDR3 is TGCGCCAGCAGTGATGGGGGGGGTCAGCCCCAGCATTTT.

The chain uses TRBV19 and TRBJ2-3, with TRBD2 matching 11 bases. Germline loops: CDR1 LNHDA, CDR2 SQIVND (reference sequence). Trimming removed 8 bases from V and 4 bases from J; junction bases left unmatched: 11. The CDR3 has 16 residues. The CDR3 DNA follows: TGTGCCAGTCGAAAGCGTAGCGGGGGGGCATCAGATACGCAGTATTTT. It encodes CASRKRSGGASDTQYF.

The chain employs TRBV5-1 and TRBJ1-6; D call uncertain. V gave up 3 bases and J gave up 10 bases, with 14 bases separating them. This CDR3 has 14 residues. Germline V gene lookup returns CDR1 SGHRS and CDR2 YFSETQ. In nucleotides, the CDR3 is TGCGCCAGCAGCTACCGACAAAGCTGGTCACCCCTCCACTTT. This codes for CASSYRQSWSPLHF.

V gene TRBV7-2 combines with J gene TRBJ1-1; TRBD1 might be the D (6 bases). Germline assignment: CDR1 SGHTA and CDR2 FQGNSA. V dropped 5 bases and J dropped 0 bases, with 16 bases sitting between them. This CDR3 contains 16 residues. CDR3 nucleotides: TGTGCCAGCAGCCCGAAAACGGGACAATTGAACACTGAAGCTTTCTTT. Translation: CASSPKTGQLNTEAFF.

The chain links TRBV7-9 to TRBJ1-2; 7 bases line up with TRBD1. Losses at the gene ends were 5 bases for V and 2 bases for J; bases not matched to a gene: 8. This CDR3 is 15 amino acids long. Germline assignment: CDR1 SEHNR and CDR2 FQNEAQ (reference sequence). The CDR3 DNA reads as TGTGCCAGCAGCCCTCGACAGGGAATGAACTATGGCTACACCTTC. It codes for CASSPRQGMNYGYTF.

The V gene is TRBV30, the J gene TRBJ1-1, with no clear D. CDR1 and CDR2 (germline): GTSNPN, SVGIG (reference sequence). The CDR3 has 12 amino acids. The V and J ends lost 3 bases and 2 bases respectively, with 7 bases between them. This CDR3 reads CAWRSVNTEAFF. CDR3 nucleotide sequence: TGTGCCTGGAGGAGCGTTAACACTGAAGCTTTCTTT.

The chain has TRBV2 and TRBJ2-2; 11 bases line up with TRBD2. The J segment lost 6 bases and the V segment lost 6 bases, leaving 3 bases of the junction unmatched. The CDR3 consists of 14 residues. Looked up from germline, CDR1 is SNHLY and CDR2 is FYNNEI. The CDR3 region is CASRSGLAAGELFF. In DNA form, the CDR3 reads TGTGCCAGCAGATCGGGACTAGCGGCCGGGGAGCTGTTTTTT. Supplemented by reference TRBV2 and TRBJ2-2, the full variable domain reads EPEVTQTPSHQVTQMGQEVILRCVPISNHLYFYWYRQILGQKVEFLVSFYNNEISEKSEIFDDQFSVERPDGSNFTLKIRSTKLEDSAMYFCASRSGLAAGELFFGEGSRLTVL.

This clone is a singleton in its sample. This chain uses TRBV15 with TRBJ2-3; D may be TRBD1 (6 bases). Germline CDR1 and CDR2: LNHNV and YYDKDF (reference sequence). Trimming shortened V by 0 bases and J by 0 bases, and 16 bases separated the two germline ends. CDR3 length equals 18 residues. The CDR3 nucleotides are TGTGCCACCAGCAGAGATCCGGACAGACCTTCTAGCACAGATACGCAGTATTTT. Its translation is CATSRDPDRPSSTDTQYF.

V is TRBV4-1 and J is TRBJ1-5; the D gene is possibly TRBD1 (5 bases). V was pared by 0 bases and J by 2 bases, with 14 bases between. The CDR3 totals 17 residues. CDR1 is MGHRA and CDR2 is YSYEKL in the germline V gene. As DNA, the CDR3 is TGCGCCAGCAGCCAAGATCCTGCAGGGAAAGGCAATCAGCCCCAGCATTTT. Residues: CASSQDPAGKGNQPQHF.

This clone appeared a few times. The V and J genes are TRBV5-1 and TRBJ2-1; 11 bases agree with TRBD2. Germline V lookup: CDR1 SGHRS, CDR2 YFSETQ. V shed 3 bases and J 4 bases; nucleotides not matched to a gene: 3. CDR3 length equals 15 residues. In DNA form, the CDR3 reads TGCGCCAGCAGCTCGACTAGCGGGACATACAATGAGCAGTTCTTC. Translation: CASSSTSGTYNEQFF.

The rearrangement joins TRBV30 to TRBJ2-3; no clear D gene. With 0 bases removed from V and 4 bases from J, the gap between germline ends came to 5 bases. CDR3 length equals 12 residues. The germline V gene has CDR1 GTSNPN and CDR2 SVGIG (reference sequence). The CDR3 region has the DNA TGTGCCTGGAGTGTGAGAGCAGATACGCAGTATTTT. It codes for CAWSVRADTQYF.

This chain uses TRBV5-4 with TRBJ2-1; 9 positions match TRBD1. Germline V gene lookup returns CDR1 SGHNT and CDR2 YYREEE (reference sequence). There are 16 residues in the CDR3. J gave up 1 base and V 4 bases, and 6 bases lay outside the gene matches. The CDR3 loop reads CASSHPGQGSYNEQFF. CDR3 sequence (DNA): TGTGCCAGCAGCCACCCGGGACAGGGATCCTACAATGAGCAGTTCTTC.

This clone was counted a single time. V gene TRBV12-3 or TRBV12-4 combines with J gene TRBJ2-1, with D possibly matching TRBD1 (6 bases). The CDR3 contains 13 residues. V was pared by 1 base and J by 7 bases, with 8 bases between. The CDR3 here is CASSLGRGNEQFF. The CDR3 DNA is TGTGCCAGCAGTTTAGGCAGGGGAAATGAGCAGTTCTTC.

This chain uses TRBV7-7 with TRBJ2-2; TRBD2 might be the D (5 bases). CDR1 and CDR2 from the germline V gene are SSHAT and FNYEAQ (reference sequence). This CDR3 is 14 amino acids long. Deletions cut 5 bases from V and 0 bases from J, with 7 bases between. For the CDR3, the DNA is TGTGCCAGCAGCCCGAGGGCGAACACCGGGGAGCTGTTTTTT. It is translated as CASSPRANTGELFF.

CDR3 amino acids: CASSYSGGSLAEAFF. The CDR3 coding sequence is TGTGCCAGCAGTTACTCGGGGGGTTCTTTGGCTGAAGCTTTCTTT. The chain uses TRBV6-2 or TRBV6-3 and TRBJ1-1, with D perhaps matching TRBD1 (5 bases). CDR3 size: 15 residues. The ends were cut back, 0 bases at V and 6 bases at J, with 14 bases in the middle. Germline values: CDR1 MNHEY, CDR2 SVGEGT.

The rearrangement joins TRBV7-9 to TRBJ1-2; 10 bases match TRBD1. The CDR3 covers 15 residues. With 5 bases clipped from V and 6 bases from J, the junction kept 9 bases outside the gene matches. Germline values: CDR1 SEHNR, CDR2 FQNEAQ (reference sequence). The CDR3 is CASSSRDRGLDGYTF. The CDR3 nucleotides are TGTGCCAGCAGCAGCCGGGACAGGGGTCTGGATGGCTACACCTTC.

This chain connects TRBV18 to TRBJ2-1, with D perhaps TRBD1 (5 bases). V was shortened by 4 bases and J by 3 bases, with 7 bases between the two germline ends. CDR1 and CDR2 (germline): KGHSH, LQKENI. The CDR3 extends over 13 amino acids. The CDR3 loop is CASSLDSYNEQFF. CDR3 DNA: TGTGCCAGCTCACTAGACAGCTACAATGAGCAGTTCTTC.

CDR3 sequence reads: CAWGTDSSYNEQFF. The CDR3 coding sequence is TGTGCCTGGGGGACGGACAGCTCCTACAATGAGCAGTTCTTC. The J gene is TRBJ2-1, the V gene TRBV30, with D tentatively TRBD1 (6 bases). This CDR3 contains 14 residues. V lost 5 bases and J 0 bases, leaving 11 bases between the germline ends. In germline, CDR1 is GTSNPN, CDR2 SVGIG (reference sequence). Looking up the rest from reference TRBV30 and TRBJ2-1 gives the full variable domain: SQTIHQWPATLVQPVGSPLSLECTVEGTSNPNLYWYRQAAGRGLQLLFYSVGIGQISSEVPQNLSASRPQDRQFILSSKKLLLSDSGFYLCAWGTDSSYNEQFFGPGTRLTVL.

CDR3 loop: CASSEDRGQDEAFF. CDR3 in DNA: TGTGCCAGCAGTGAAGACAGGGGGCAAGATGAAGCTTTCTTT. The V and J genes are TRBV2 and TRBJ1-1; TRBD1 agrees at 9 bases. CDR1 and CDR2 from the germline V gene are SNHLY and FYNNEI. Trimming took 1 base from V and 7 from J; bases not matched to a gene: 4. The CDR3 sequence is 14 residues long.

This clone appeared a few times. V usage is TRBV7-2 and J usage is TRBJ2-5; 8 nucleotides line up with TRBD2. The CDR3 sequence is 16 residues long. Per the germline V gene, CDR1 is SGHTA and CDR2 is FQGNSA. The junction had 13 bases not matched to a gene; V was cut back by 5 bases and J by 5 bases. CDR3 sequence: CASSLGLRGVGETQYF. The CDR3 DNA is TGTGCCAGCAGCCTGGGGCTGCGGGGGGTTGGGGAGACCCAGTACTTC.

The rearrangement uses TRBV5-6 and TRBJ2-1, with D hard to call. The CDR3 consists of 14 residues. The germline gives CDR1 SGHDT, CDR2 YYEEEE. Between the trimmed V and J ends, which lost 7 bases and 2 bases, there was a span of 13 bases. CDR3 loop: CASRVGSTYNEQFF. CDR3 nucleotide sequence: TGTGCCAGCCGAGTCGGTTCAACCTACAATGAGCAGTTCTTC. The full variable domain, rest sourced from reference TRBV5-6 and TRBJ2-1, is DAGVTQSPTHLIKTRGQQVTLRCSPKSGHDTVSWYQQALGQGPQFIFQYYEEEERQRGNFPDRFSGHQFPNYSSELNVNALLLGDSALYLCASRVGSTYNEQFFGPGTRLTVL.